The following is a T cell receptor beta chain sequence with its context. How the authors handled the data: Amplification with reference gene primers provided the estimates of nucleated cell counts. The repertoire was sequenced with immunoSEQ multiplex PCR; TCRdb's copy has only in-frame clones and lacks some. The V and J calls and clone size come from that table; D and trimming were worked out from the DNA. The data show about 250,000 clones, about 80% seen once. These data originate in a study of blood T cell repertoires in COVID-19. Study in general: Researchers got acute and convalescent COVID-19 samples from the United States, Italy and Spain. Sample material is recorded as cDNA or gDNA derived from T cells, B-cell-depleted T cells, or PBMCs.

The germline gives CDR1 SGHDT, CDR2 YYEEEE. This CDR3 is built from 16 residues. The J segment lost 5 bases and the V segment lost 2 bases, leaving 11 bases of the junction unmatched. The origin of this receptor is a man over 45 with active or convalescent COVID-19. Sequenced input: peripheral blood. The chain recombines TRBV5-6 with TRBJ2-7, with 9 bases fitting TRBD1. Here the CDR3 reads CASSFYGTGTLNEQYF. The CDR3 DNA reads TGTGCCAGCAGCTTTTACGGGACAGGGACTTTAAACGAGCAGTACTTC.